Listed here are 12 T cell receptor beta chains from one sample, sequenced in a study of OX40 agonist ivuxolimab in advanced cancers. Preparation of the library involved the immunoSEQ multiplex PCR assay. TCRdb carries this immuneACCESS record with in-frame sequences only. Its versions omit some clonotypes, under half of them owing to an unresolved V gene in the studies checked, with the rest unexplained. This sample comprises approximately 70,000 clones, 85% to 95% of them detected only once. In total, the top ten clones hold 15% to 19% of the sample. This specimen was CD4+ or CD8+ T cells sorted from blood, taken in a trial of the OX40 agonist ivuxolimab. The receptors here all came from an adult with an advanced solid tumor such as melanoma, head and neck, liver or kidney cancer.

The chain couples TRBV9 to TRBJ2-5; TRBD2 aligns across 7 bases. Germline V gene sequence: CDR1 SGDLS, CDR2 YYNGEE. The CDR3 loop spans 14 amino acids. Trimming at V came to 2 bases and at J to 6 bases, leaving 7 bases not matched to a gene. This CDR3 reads CASSVGLYTQTQYF. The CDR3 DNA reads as TGTGCCAGCAGCGTGGGACTATATACCCAGACCCAGTACTTC.

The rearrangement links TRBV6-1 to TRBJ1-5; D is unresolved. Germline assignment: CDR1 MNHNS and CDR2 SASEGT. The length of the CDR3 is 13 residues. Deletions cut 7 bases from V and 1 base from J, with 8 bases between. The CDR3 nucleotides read TGTGCCAGCAAGACAATCAGCAATCAGCCCCAGCATTTT. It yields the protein CASKTISNQPQHF.

This chain's CDR3 is CASSLAMGPAYEQYF. DNA for the CDR3: TGTGCCAGCAGCTTGGCGATGGGACCTGCCTACGAGCAGTACTTC. This chain joins TRBV5-6 and TRBJ2-7; D tentatively reads TRBD1 or TRBD2 (5 bases each). Germline values: CDR1 SGHDT, CDR2 YYEEEE. The V end was cut by 0 bases, the J end by 2 bases, with 12 bases between. The CDR3 extends over 15 amino acids.

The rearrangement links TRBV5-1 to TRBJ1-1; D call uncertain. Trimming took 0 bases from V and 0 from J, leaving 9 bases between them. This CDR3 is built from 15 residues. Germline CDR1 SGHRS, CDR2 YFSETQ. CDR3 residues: CASSLDPGLNTEAFF. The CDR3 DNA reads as TGCGCCAGCAGCTTGGATCCCGGGCTGAACACTGAAGCTTTCTTT.

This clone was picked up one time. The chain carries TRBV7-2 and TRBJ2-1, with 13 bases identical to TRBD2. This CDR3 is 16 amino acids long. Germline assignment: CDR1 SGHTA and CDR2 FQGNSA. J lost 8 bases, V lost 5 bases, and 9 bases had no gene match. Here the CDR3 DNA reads TGTGCCAGCAGCACCCCGACTAGCGGGAGGAACGATGAGCAGTTCTTC. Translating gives CASSTPTSGRNDEQFF.

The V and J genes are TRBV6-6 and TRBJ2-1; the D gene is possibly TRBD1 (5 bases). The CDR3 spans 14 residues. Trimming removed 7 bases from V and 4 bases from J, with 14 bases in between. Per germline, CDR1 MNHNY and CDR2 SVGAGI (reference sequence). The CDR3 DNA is TGTGCCAGCACCGAAGACAGCCCTTACAATGAGCAGTTCTTC. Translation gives CASTEDSPYNEQFF.

CDR3 sequence (DNA): TGTGCCAGCAGGGAGCAGTACGGAAACACCATATATTTT. This encodes CASREQYGNTIYF. This rearrangement joins TRBV25-1 to TRBJ1-3; D is unclear. V lost 6 bases and J 4 bases, leaving 10 bases between the germline ends. The CDR3 has 13 residues. From germline, CDR1 is MGHDK and CDR2 SYGVNS.

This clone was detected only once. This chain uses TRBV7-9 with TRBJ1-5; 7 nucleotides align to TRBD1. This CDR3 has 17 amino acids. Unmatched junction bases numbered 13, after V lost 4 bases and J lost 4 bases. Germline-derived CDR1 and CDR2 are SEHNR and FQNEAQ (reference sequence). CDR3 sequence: CASSWSMGQPQNQPQHF. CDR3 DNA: TGTGCCAGCAGCTGGTCGATGGGACAGCCGCAGAATCAGCCCCAGCATTTT.

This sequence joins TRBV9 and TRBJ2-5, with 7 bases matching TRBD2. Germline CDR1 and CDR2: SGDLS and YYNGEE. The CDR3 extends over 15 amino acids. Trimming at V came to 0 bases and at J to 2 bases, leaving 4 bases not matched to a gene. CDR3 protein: CASSVAWGGQETQYF. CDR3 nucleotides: TGTGCCAGCAGCGTAGCTTGGGGGGGGCAAGAGACCCAGTACTTC.

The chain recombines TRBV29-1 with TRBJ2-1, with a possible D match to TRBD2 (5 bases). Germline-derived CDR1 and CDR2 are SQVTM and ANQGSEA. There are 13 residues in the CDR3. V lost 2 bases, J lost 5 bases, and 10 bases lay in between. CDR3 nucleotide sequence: TGCAGCGTTGAATCGGGGAAAGACAATGAGCAGTTCTTC. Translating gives CSVESGKDNEQFF.

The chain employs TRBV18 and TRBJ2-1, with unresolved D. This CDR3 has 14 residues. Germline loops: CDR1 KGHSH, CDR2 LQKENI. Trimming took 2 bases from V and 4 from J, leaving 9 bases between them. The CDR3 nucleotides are TGTGCCAGCTCACCATTCTCCAAATACAATGAGCAGTTCTTC. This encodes CASSPFSKYNEQFF.

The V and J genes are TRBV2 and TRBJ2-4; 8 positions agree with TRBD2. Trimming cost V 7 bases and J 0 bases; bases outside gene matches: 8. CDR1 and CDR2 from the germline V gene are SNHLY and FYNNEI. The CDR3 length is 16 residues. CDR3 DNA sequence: TGTGCCAGCACCCGGCCAGCGGGGGAAGCCAAAAACATTCAGTACTTC. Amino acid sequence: CASTRPAGEAKNIQYF.